This TCR beta chain originates from a study of blood T cell repertoires in COVID-19 (dated by TCRdb to about 2020). Some background on the complete study: Collaborator samples came from the United States, Italy and Spain and covered acute and convalescent phases of COVID-19. The samples were drawn from the first 160 participants of the ongoing ImmuneRACE study and from 1,254 subjects provided by 6 global collaborators. HLA class I and class II types, where available, came from metadata supplied by the sample provider rather than from assay-based typing. A freely available public database, intended as a resource for researchers studying the immune response to SARS-CoV-2, is where the repertoires were released. The dataset comprised deeply sampled blood TCRbeta repertoires from subjects exposed to, actively infected with, or recovered from COVID-19. The sample metadata nearly always contained a de-identified subject ID, COVID-19 status, age in years and sex. The material from the prospective study consisted of cDNA or gDNA derived from T cells, B-cell-depleted T cells, or PBMCs. Overall study results and their limits: The amount of clinical and demographic metadata varied by source and participant and was provided uncurated.

The CDR3 numbers 15 residues from cysteine through phenylalanine. The only DNA kept is the CDR3, 45 bases in frame from the first base. V trim: 5 bases; J trim: 5 bases; unmatched bases: 3. The germline V gene provides CDR1 MDHEN and CDR2 SYDVKM. TCRbeta CDR3 regions were amplified from genomic DNA using the immunoSEQ Assay, a bias-controlled multiplex PCR. In the source study's methods: The number of nucleated cells in each sample was estimated by amplification of reference gene primers within the assay. To quantify the absolute abundance of each unique TCRbeta CDR3 rearrangement, sequence reads were collapsed and filtered. For each sample, productive Simpson clonality was calculated as the square root of Simpson's diversity index across productive rearrangements. Imported from immuneACCESS, the table was reduced by TCRdb to in-frame sequences with V and J called. These copies leave out some clones; in studies compared against another copy, an unresolved V gene accounts for under half, and the cause of the remainder is not known. V and J calls and clone size follow that table, whereas D and trimming were derived from the DNA. This sample is represented by about 110,000 clones; just over 75% of them were singletons. 3% to 4% of the sample rests with the top ten.

Collaborating institutions collected whole blood in K2EDTA tubes following their own protocols. For TCRbeta analysis, collaborator samples were shipped as frozen whole blood, as isolated PBMCs, or as DNA extracted from either sample type. Turning to this clone: Its antigen has not been determined. No much larger clone exists at a distance of one base, and base qualities are not known.

The sequence links TRBV28 to TRBJ2-3, with TRBD2 identical over 14 junction bases. The sample consisted of peripheral blood. This TCR was sampled from a woman at least 80 years old with acute or convalescent COVID-19. The bases read TGTGCCAGCAGTCGGACTAGCGGGAGGAGAGATACGCAGTATTTT. Protein translation: CASSRTSGRRDTQYF.